Here is one TCR beta chain with its context. The target antigen is unknown. The data derive from a study of T cell repertoires in cytomegalovirus infection. Study-wide points: Predominance within the ex vivo response was attributable to HLA-C-restricted CMV-specific TCR beta clonotypes.

One entry per CDR3 protein results from TCRdb running MiXCR on the reads. The data contain 150,000 to 200,000 distinct CDR3 sequences, about a tenth of them singletons. The CDR3 is 16 amino acids. J gave up 1 base and V 4 bases, and 6 bases lay outside the gene matches. Germline loops: CDR1 SQVTM, CDR2 ANQGSEA. Sequenced: PBMCs. The chain couples TRBV29-1 to TRBJ2-2; 10 bases are a match to TRBD2. This receptor was obtained from a human donor in good health (CMV status not recorded). Some clones in this sample may be carry-over from other donors' samples. Written as DNA, the CDR3 is TGCAGCGTTGTTGGGGCTAGCGGGGGGAACACCGGGGAGCTGTTTTTT. Residues: CSVVGASGGNTGELFF.